Following are 8 T cell receptor beta chains from one sample sequenced in a study of T cells in Graves' hyperthyroidism and ophthalmopathy. RNA transcripts gave rise to amplified TCR beta CDR3 regions. The HTBI primer set was used in a first-round RT-PCR of the TCR CDR3. TCRdb analysed the multiplex PCR reads with MiXCR anew, one entry per CDR3 protein. Counted here are approximately 610,000 distinct CDR3 sequences, roughly 14% occurring once; the ten biggest clones make up approximately 4.3%. Sequenced material: blood. The origin of the receptors is a woman between 40 and 50 years old with Graves' ophthalmopathy.

This clonotype was recorded many times. The chain uses TRBV12-3 or TRBV12-4 and TRBJ2-2; D might be TRBD2 (6 bases). The CDR3 runs to 15 residues. Trimming stripped 3 bases from V and 2 bases from J, with 10 bases between. The CDR3 here is CASSLRGGNTGELFF. In DNA form, the CDR3 reads TGTGCCAGCAGTTTGAGGGGAGGTAACACCGGGGAGCTGTTTTTT.

To note about this clonotype: This could be a read error, since a much larger clone is one nucleotide away. V is TRBV5-6 and J is TRBJ1-4; D gene unclear. This CDR3 comprises 14 residues. The germline CDR1 and CDR2 sequences are SGHDT and YYEEEE. Between the trimmed V and J ends, which lost 5 bases and 6 bases, there was a span of 14 bases. CDR3 in DNA: TGTGCCAGCAGATGGGCCGGCGATGATGAAAAACTGTTTTTT. Translating gives CASRWAGDDEKLFF.

The rearrangement uses TRBV11-1 and TRBJ2-7; 7 bases align to TRBD1. The CDR3 is 16 residues long. Per the germline V gene, CDR1 is SGHAT and CDR2 is FQDESV (reference sequence). The ends lost 5 bases at V and 0 bases at J; junction bases unmatched: 10. In DNA, the CDR3 is TGTGCCAGCAGCACCCGAGACAGGGCGGGCTCCTACGAGCAGTACTTC. Translated, it gives CASSTRDRAGSYEQYF.

At least ten counts were recorded for this clonotype. The genes are TRBV12-3 or TRBV12-4 and TRBJ1-3; D is uncertain. The CDR3 runs to 13 residues. V dropped 4 bases and J dropped 3 bases, with 7 bases sitting between them. The CDR3 protein is CASSSTLGNTIYF. CDR3 bases: TGTGCCAGCAGTTCTACCCTTGGAAACACCATATATTTT.

The sample holds many counts of this clonotype. The genes are TRBV28 and TRBJ2-5; 10 bases map to TRBD2. The CDR3 length is 14 residues. With V trimmed by 5 bases and J by 4 bases, 4 bases remained unmatched. Germline V gene sequence: CDR1 MDHEN, CDR2 SYDVKM. DNA for the CDR3: TGTGCCAGCAGTAGCGGGAGGGCCGGAGAGACCCAGTACTTC. Translating it yields CASSSGRAGETQYF.

This clonotype was detected ten times or more. This chain uses TRBV6-1 with TRBJ2-4, with 9 bases identical to TRBD2. Germline V lookup: CDR1 MNHNS, CDR2 SASEGT. V shed 11 bases, J shed 0 bases, and the junction held 8 bases outside the gene matches. CDR3 length: 15 residues. CDR3 in DNA: TGTGCCCCATTGCTAGCGGGACTAGCCAAAAACATTCAGTACTTC. This sequence encodes CAPLLAGLAKNIQYF.

There are many counts of this clonotype. This chain joins TRBV28 and TRBJ1-5; no firm D call. V was cut by 6 bases and J by 4 bases, with 10 bases left in between. CDR1 is MDHEN and CDR2 is SYDVKM in the germline V gene. The CDR3 sequence is 13 residues long. CDR3 in amino acids: CASRLDGNQPQHF. Here the CDR3 DNA reads TGTGCCAGCAGACTGGACGGGAATCAGCCCCAGCATTTT. The full variable domain, rest sourced from reference TRBV28 and TRBJ1-5, is DVKVTQSSRYLVKRTGEKVFLECVQDMDHENMFWYRQDPGLGLRLIYFSYDVKMKEKGDIPEGYSVSREKKERFSLILESASTNQTSMYLCASRLDGNQPQHFGDGTRLSIL.

This clonotype was counted many times. The J gene is TRBJ1-1, the V gene TRBV13, with 9 bases fitting TRBD1. Trimming cost V 6 bases and J 5 bases; bases outside gene matches: 7. Germline assignment: CDR1 PRHDT and CDR2 FYEKMQ (reference sequence). This CDR3 comprises 14 residues. Written as DNA, the CDR3 is TGTGCCAGCAGGGACAGGGGACGATATACTGAAGCTTTCTTT. Residues: CASRDRGRYTEAFF.